These T cell receptor beta chains were read from a single sample in a study of T cells in Graves' hyperthyroidism and ophthalmopathy. TCRdb processed the multiplex PCR reads anew with MiXCR; each CDR3 protein has one entry. Of about 610,000 distinct CDR3 sequences listed, about a sixth are singletons. The specimen was blood. The receptor source for this set is a woman between 35 and 50 years old with Graves' ophthalmopathy. Each CDR3 is given with its conserved first and last residue. The order of the fields is CDR3 DNA, CDR3 protein, J gene, D gene, clone size, V gene. The D gene is left open where the match is weak. The size of a clone is reported for some rows only, either as once, few or many, or as a class for expanded clones.

TGTGCCAGCAGCAACGAACTAGCGGACTATGAGCAGTTCTTC	CASSNELADYEQFF	TRBJ2-1	TRBD2	few	TRBV11-2
TGCGCCAGCGCTCTTGTGGGGTGGAGGCGGACGCAGTATTTT	CASALVGWRRTQYF	TRBJ2-3	-	many	TRBV5-1
TGTGCCAGCAGAAGCGGGTTGGGAGGCAGCTCCTACGAGCAGTACTTC	CASRSGLGGSSYEQYF	TRBJ2-7	-	many	TRBV2
TGCGCCAGCAGCCAAGTTATGGTAGCGGGAGTAGGTGGGGCCAACGTCCTGACTTTC	CASSQVMVAGVGGANVLTF	TRBJ2-6	TRBD2	-	TRBV4-1
TGTGCCAGCAGCTTAGGGCAGGGGGCGGTTGGCTACACCTTC	CASSLGQGAVGYTF	TRBJ1-2	TRBD1	many	TRBV11-2
TGCAGTGCTAGTGGCTTCGGGGGACGCACAGATACGCAGTATTTT	CSASGFGGRTDTQYF	TRBJ2-3	-	-	TRBV20-1
TGTGCCAGCAGTGAACTGACAGCCCAAGGCAATCAGCCCCAGCATTTT	CASSELTAQGNQPQHF	TRBJ1-5	-	few	TRBV2
TGTGCCAGCAGACCCACCACCTGGAGAGGGGGGGATACCTACAATGAGCAGTTCTTC	CASRPTTWRGGDTYNEQFF	TRBJ2-1	-	many	TRBV27
TGTGCCAGCAGCTTGGCGGGGACAGAGAACAATGAGCAGTTCTTC	CASSLAGTENNEQFF	TRBJ2-1	TRBD1	-	TRBV5-8
TGTGCCAGCAGCTTAGTATGGACAGTGGAGACCCAGTACTTC	CASSLVWTVETQYF	TRBJ2-5	-	-	TRBV7-9
TGTGCCAGCAGCACCGGACAGGGTAACATGAACACTGAAGCTTTCTTT	CASSTGQGNMNTEAFF	TRBJ1-1	TRBD1	-	TRBV12-3/TRBV12-4
TGCAGCGTCGGACTAGCGGGGGCAGAGACCCAGTACTTC	CSVGLAGAETQYF	TRBJ2-5	TRBD2	-	TRBV29-1
TGTGCCTTTGAATGGGCTAGGCAAACCGTCATATATTTT	CAFEWARQTVIYF	TRBJ1-3	-	few	TRBV30
TGTGCCAGCAGTACTAGCGTATCCTACAATGAGCAGTTCTTC	CASSTSVSYNEQFF	TRBJ2-1	TRBD2	many	TRBV2
TGTGCCAGCAGTGATCCAGGGCGGAGATTTTCTGCCGGGGAGCTGTTTTTT	CASSDPGRRFSAGELFF	TRBJ2-2	-	-	TRBV6-1
TGCAGCGTTCTCTGGGGACAGGGTTCCGGGGAGCTGTTTTTT	CSVLWGQGSGELFF	TRBJ2-2	TRBD1	-	TRBV29-1
TGTGCCAGCAGCCCCCGAGGAGGGGTCGAGCAGTACTTC	CASSPRGGVEQYF	TRBJ2-7	-	few	TRBV27
TGTGCCAGCAGCTTAGCCCATCGCGGGGAGACCCAGTACTTC	CASSLAHRGETQYF	TRBJ2-5	-	few	TRBV7-6
TGCAGTGCTGGGGGAGGAGGGGGGGTGAACAACATTCAGTACTTC	CSAGGGGGVNNIQYF	TRBJ2-4	-	many	TRBV20-1
TGTGCCAGCAGTTACTCGAGGGTAGAGACCCAGTACTTC	CASSYSRVETQYF	TRBJ2-5	-	many	TRBV6-6
TGTGCCAGCAGTTCACCTCAGGGGGCTGGCGAGACCCAGTACTTC	CASSSPQGAGETQYF	TRBJ2-5	TRBD1	many	TRBV28
TGTGCCTGGAGAACCGGGAACACTGAAGCTTTCTTT	CAWRTGNTEAFF	TRBJ1-1	-	many	TRBV30
TGCAGTGTCTCAATCCCAATCGAGGGGTATGGCTACACCTTC	CSVSIPIEGYGYTF	TRBJ1-2	-	-	TRBV20-1
TGCGCCAGCAGCGACCCCGGGACTAGCGGGGGAGGAGAGACCCAGTACTTC	CASSDPGTSGGGETQYF	TRBJ2-5	TRBD2	few	TRBV5-1
TGTGCCAGCAGCCCGACGCAGGGTATCCACGAGCAGTACTTC	CASSPTQGIHEQYF	TRBJ2-7	-	-	TRBV5-5
TGTGCCTGGAGTGGACTCCCTAGCTCAGATGCGCAGTATTTT	CAWSGLPSSDAQYF	TRBJ2-3	-	-	TRBV30
TGTGCCAGCAGCTTCGGCAGGGTCAATGAGCAGTTCTTC	CASSFGRVNEQFF	TRBJ2-1	-	many	TRBV11-2
TGTGCCATCAGTGATTACCGCCTTGTTGACGAGCAGTACTTC	CAISDYRLVDEQYF	TRBJ2-7	-	-	TRBV10-3
TGTGCCAGCAGTGTAATGAGATCCTCTACGTACAATGAGCAGTTCTTC	CASSVMRSSTYNEQFF	TRBJ2-1	-	-	TRBV7-8
TGTGCCAGCAGCCAAGATTTCCGCTACGAGCAGTACTTC	CASSQDFRYEQYF	TRBJ2-7	-	few	TRBV3-1
TGTGCCAGCACTACACTCGGCCACGACCGAAACACTGAAGCTTTCTTT	CASTTLGHDRNTEAFF	TRBJ1-1	-	few	TRBV7-9
TGTGCCAGCAGTGTGGAAGGGACTAGCGGGAGTCATGAGCAGTTCTTC	CASSVEGTSGSHEQFF	TRBJ2-1	TRBD2	-	TRBV6-4
TGTGCCAGCAGCTTAACCCGGACAGGCAATGAGCAGTTCTTC	CASSLTRTGNEQFF	TRBJ2-1	TRBD1	-	TRBV7-9
TGCAGTGCTAGGGGAACAGGGATATCTGGAAACACCATATATTTT	CSARGTGISGNTIYF	TRBJ1-3	-	many	TRBV20-1
TGTGCCAGCAGTTACTTCCCGCCGGGACTAGCGGGAGATGAGCAGTTCTTC	CASSYFPPGLAGDEQFF	TRBJ2-1	TRBD2	-	TRBV6-5
TGTGCCAGCAGCCAGCCAAAAGGGGGCATAGGAAACACCATATATTTT	CASSQPKGGIGNTIYF	TRBJ1-3	TRBD1	-	TRBV3-1
TGCAGTGCTAGAGATCCCCGACTAGCGGGCACCTACAATGAGCAGTTCTTC	CSARDPRLAGTYNEQFF	TRBJ2-1	TRBD2	few	TRBV20-1
TGTGCCAGCAGTTTTGGGATCCCGGGACAGGGGACTGAAGCTTTCTTT	CASSFGIPGQGTEAFF	TRBJ1-1	TRBD1	many	TRBV27
TGTGCCAGCAAGGTTGAGATCAATCAGCCCCAGCATTTT	CASKVEINQPQHF	TRBJ1-5	-	many	TRBV28
TGTGCCAGCAGTGAAATCCGCGGGAGACCCTACAATGAGCAGTTCTTC	CASSEIRGRPYNEQFF	TRBJ2-1	TRBD2	-	TRBV2
TGTGCCAGCAGCCGCCCCGGGGGGGACACTGAAGCTTTCTTT	CASSRPGGDTEAFF	TRBJ1-1	-	-	TRBV7-6
TGTGCCACCAGCAGAGTGAGGTCTGCGAACACCGGGGAGCTGTTTTTT	CATSRVRSANTGELFF	TRBJ2-2	-	-	TRBV15
TGTGCCAGCTCACCGGTTTTTGGCCGGACAGGGAACACTGAAGCTTTCTTT	CASSPVFGRTGNTEAFF	TRBJ1-1	TRBD1	many	TRBV18
TGCAGTGCTAGACTAGCGGGGGGGCGAAATGAGCAGTTCTTC	CSARLAGGRNEQFF	TRBJ2-1	TRBD2	many	TRBV20-1
TGTGCCAGCAGCTTAAACAGGGTCGACAATGAGCAGTTCTTC	CASSLNRVDNEQFF	TRBJ2-1	-	many	TRBV7-9
TGTGCCAGCGGAGTAACGGGACAGCCGAACTATGGCTACACCTTC	CASGVTGQPNYGYTF	TRBJ1-2	TRBD1	many	TRBV28
TGTGCCAGTAGTATTCCTAGCGGGGGGGCCCTGTATGAGCAGTTCTTC	CASSIPSGGALYEQFF	TRBJ2-1	TRBD2	-	TRBV19
TGTGCCAGCAGTTATCTACCGACAGGGAACACCGGGGAGCTGTTTTTT	CASSYLPTGNTGELFF	TRBJ2-2	-	few	TRBV2
TGTGCCAGCAGCGGTAGACAGGGGAATAATTCACCCCTCCACTTT	CASSGRQGNNSPLHF	TRBJ1-6	TRBD1	many	TRBV12-3/TRBV12-4
TGCAGTGCTAGAGATTTGAAGGGACTAGCGGCTCCGCCGTTCTTC	CSARDLKGLAAPPFF	TRBJ2-1	TRBD2	-	TRBV20-1
TGTGCCAGCAGTTATCTGGGGACTAGCGGGTACAATGAGCAGTTCTTC	CASSYLGTSGYNEQFF	TRBJ2-1	TRBD2	many	TRBV6-1
TGTGCCAGCGGGGGGGACAGGGGATACCATCGCTCCTACAATGAGCAGTTCTTC	CASGGDRGYHRSYNEQFF	TRBJ2-1	TRBD1	many	TRBV2
TGTGCCAGCAGTCCGGGACTAGCGGAGCGCACAGATACGCAGTATTTT	CASSPGLAERTDTQYF	TRBJ2-3	TRBD2	many	TRBV9
TGCAGTGCTAGTCCCATCCAACAGGGAATCCCTGGAAACACCATATATTTT	CSASPIQQGIPGNTIYF	TRBJ1-3	-	-	TRBV20-1
TGTGCCAGCAGGCCTACACAGGGAAGAGAGGCCCAGTACTTC	CASRPTQGREAQYF	TRBJ2-5	-	many	TRBV3-1
TGTGCCAGCAGGGGACGGGGACAGAATAATCAGCCCCAGCATTTT	CASRGRGQNNQPQHF	TRBJ1-5	TRBD1	many	TRBV2
TGCAGTGCTAGAGATCAAGAATTGATGAACACTGAAGCTTTCTTT	CSARDQELMNTEAFF	TRBJ1-1	-	many	TRBV20-1
TGTGCCAGCAGTGATTGGCAACAGGGGGCCTATAATTCACCCCTCCACTTT	CASSDWQQGAYNSPLHF	TRBJ1-6	TRBD1	few	TRBV6-1
TGTGCCAGCAGCCAAGTCACTAGCGGGGTCCAAGAGACCCAGTACTTC	CASSQVTSGVQETQYF	TRBJ2-5	TRBD2	few	TRBV4-2